This T cell receptor beta chain was identified during a study of blood T cell repertoires in COVID-19 (dated by TCRdb to about 2020). Broadly, across the study: Samples from collaborators originated in the United States, Italy and Spain and spanned both the acute and convalescent phases of COVID-19. The material from the prospective study consisted of cDNA or gDNA derived from T cells, B-cell-depleted T cells, or PBMCs. The dataset comprised deeply sampled blood TCRbeta repertoires from subjects exposed to, actively infected with, or recovered from COVID-19. The repertoires were made available in a free public database intended to serve as a resource for research on the immune response to SARS-CoV-2. Samples came from the ongoing ImmuneRACE study (first 160 participants) plus 1,254 subjects from 6 global collaborators. A de-identified subject ID, COVID-19 status, age in years and sex were almost always included in the sample metadata. Where available, HLA class I and class II types were taken from metadata supplied by the sample provider and were not determined by assay-based typing. Study-wide conclusions, independent of this receptor: Clinical and demographic metadata were provided uncurated, with the amount varying by source and participant.

This clone came up a few times. This clone's antigen is unknown. Per-nucleotide qualities are absent, and no much larger clonotype sits a single base away. The immunoSEQ Assay, a bias-controlled multiplex PCR, was used to amplify TCRbeta CDR3 regions from genomic DNA. In the source study's methods: Within the assay, amplification of reference gene primers was used to estimate how many nucleated cells each sample contained. Sequence reads were collapsed and filtered to measure the absolute abundance of every unique TCRbeta CDR3 rearrangement. For each sample, productive Simpson clonality was calculated as the square root of Simpson's diversity index across productive rearrangements. In TCRdb, the immuneACCESS table is reduced to in-frame sequences with V and J assigned. These tables do not hold every clone; where another copy was compared, an unresolved V gene accounts for under half, and the others remain unexplained. The V and J calls and the clone size are those of that table, but D and trimming were determined from the DNA. Present in this sample are some 110,000 clones, around 84% of which were seen just once. In total, the top ten clones hold 20% to 30% of the sample.

Each collaborating institution followed its own protocols to collect whole blood in K2EDTA tubes. For TCRbeta analysis, collaborators shipped samples as frozen whole blood, isolated PBMCs, or DNA extracted from either of those sample types. The junction shows trimming of 9 bases on V and 0 bases on J, plus 11 bases between the germline ends. The CDR3 covers 13 residues, taking in both the cysteine and the phenylalanine. Kept here is only the CDR3 DNA, which spans 39 bases and is read in frame from base 1. Per the germline V gene, ENHRY is the CDR1 and SYGVKD is the CDR2. The source of this sequence is a man aged 55 to 70 with acute or convalescent COVID-19. The rearrangement joined TRBV10-3 to TRBJ1-1; no confident D gene assignment can be made. Sequencing was done on a sample of peripheral blood. The CDR3 amino acid sequence is: CAMSSSVNTEAFF. The DNA sequence is given as TGTGCCATGTCCTCGTCCGTGAACACTGAAGCTTTCTTT.